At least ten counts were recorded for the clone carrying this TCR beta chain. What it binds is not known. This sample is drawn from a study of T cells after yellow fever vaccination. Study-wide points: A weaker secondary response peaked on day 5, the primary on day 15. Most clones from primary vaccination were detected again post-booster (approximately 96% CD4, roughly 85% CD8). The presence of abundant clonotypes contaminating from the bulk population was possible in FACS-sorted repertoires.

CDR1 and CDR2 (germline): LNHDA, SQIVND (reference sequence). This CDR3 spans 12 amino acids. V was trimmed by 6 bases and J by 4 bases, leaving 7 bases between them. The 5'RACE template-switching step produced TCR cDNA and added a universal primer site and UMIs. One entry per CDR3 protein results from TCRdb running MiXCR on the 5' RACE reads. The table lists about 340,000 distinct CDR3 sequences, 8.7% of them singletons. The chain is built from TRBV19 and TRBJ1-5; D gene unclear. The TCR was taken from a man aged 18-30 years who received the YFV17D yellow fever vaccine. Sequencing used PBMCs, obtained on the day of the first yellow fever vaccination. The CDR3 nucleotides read TGTGCCAGTAGGAGTGGGAATCAGCCCCAGCATTTT. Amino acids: CASRSGNQPQHF.